The present T cell receptor beta chain was sequenced within a study of shared clonotypes between healthy human individuals. Source study methods: Because ImmunoSEQ provided only junction sequences with no quality scores, the filtering differed. Profiling relied on immunoSEQ multiplex PCR, and the TCRdb table lists in-frame clones only, not all of them. V and J calls and clone size are as listed in that table; D and trimming were resolved from the DNA. Of about 2 million clones in the sample, around 96% are singletons; the top ten hold roughly 1%. The CDR3 has 16 residues. V was trimmed by 4 bases and J by 2 bases, leaving 19 bases between them. Germline V gene lookup returns CDR1 SGHTS and CDR2 YDEGEE. Naive CD8 isolation took CD45RO-negative cells positively selected for CCR7 and excluded terminally differentiated effector memory CD45RA+ cells. Overall study results and limits: Rarefaction indicated that sorted-subset sequencing remained incomplete although depth was large. An expected dependence of interdonor clonotype sharing on sequencing depth was noted.

Remarks on this clone: Its antigen is currently unknown.

The sample was naive CD8+ T cells sorted from blood. The clonotype was recovered from a man aged 18 to 30 in good health. The rearrangement joins TRBV5-8 to TRBJ2-7; D tentatively reads TRBD1 or TRBD2 (6 bases each). The CDR3 here is CASSPPGGQPTYEQYF. The CDR3 DNA reads as TGTGCCAGCAGCCCCCCTGGGGGGCAACCCACCTACGAGCAGTACTTC.